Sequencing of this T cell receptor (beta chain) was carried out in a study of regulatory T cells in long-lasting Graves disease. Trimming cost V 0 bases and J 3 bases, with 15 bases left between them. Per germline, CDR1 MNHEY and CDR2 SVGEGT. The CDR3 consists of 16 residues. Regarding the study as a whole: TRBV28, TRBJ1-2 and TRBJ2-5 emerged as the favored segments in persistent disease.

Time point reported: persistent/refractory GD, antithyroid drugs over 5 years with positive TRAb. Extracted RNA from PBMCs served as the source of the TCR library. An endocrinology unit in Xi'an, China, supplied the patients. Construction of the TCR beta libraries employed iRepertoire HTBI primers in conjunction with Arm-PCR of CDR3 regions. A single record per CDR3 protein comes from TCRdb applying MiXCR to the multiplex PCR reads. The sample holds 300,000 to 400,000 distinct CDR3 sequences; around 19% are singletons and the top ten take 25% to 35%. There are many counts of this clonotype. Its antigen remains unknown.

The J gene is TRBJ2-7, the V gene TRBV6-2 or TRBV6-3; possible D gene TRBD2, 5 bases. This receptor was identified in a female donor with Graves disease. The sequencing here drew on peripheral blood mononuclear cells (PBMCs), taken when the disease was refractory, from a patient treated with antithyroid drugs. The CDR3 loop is CASSYSLGSGNYEQYF. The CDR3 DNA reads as TGTGCCAGCAGTTACTCGCTCGGAAGCGGAAACTACGAGCAGTACTTC.